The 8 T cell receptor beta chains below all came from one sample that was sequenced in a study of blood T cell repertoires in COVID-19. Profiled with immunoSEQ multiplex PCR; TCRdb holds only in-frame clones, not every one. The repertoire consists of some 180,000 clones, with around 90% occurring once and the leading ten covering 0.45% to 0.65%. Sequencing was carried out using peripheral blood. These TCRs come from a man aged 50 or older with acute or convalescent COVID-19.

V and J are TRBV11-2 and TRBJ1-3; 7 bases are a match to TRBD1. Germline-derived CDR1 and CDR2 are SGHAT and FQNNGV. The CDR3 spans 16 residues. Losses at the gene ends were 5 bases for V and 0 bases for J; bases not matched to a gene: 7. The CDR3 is CASSLLPGGSGNTIYF. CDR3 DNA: TGTGCCAGCAGCCTACTCCCAGGGGGCTCTGGAAACACCATATATTTT.

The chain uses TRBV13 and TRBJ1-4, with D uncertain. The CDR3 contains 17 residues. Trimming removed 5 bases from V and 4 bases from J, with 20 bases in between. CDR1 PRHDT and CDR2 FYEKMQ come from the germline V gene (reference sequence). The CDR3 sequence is CASSPSQVGRVNEKLFF. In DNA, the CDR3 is TGTGCCAGCAGCCCAAGCCAGGTGGGCAGAGTTAATGAAAAACTGTTTTTT.

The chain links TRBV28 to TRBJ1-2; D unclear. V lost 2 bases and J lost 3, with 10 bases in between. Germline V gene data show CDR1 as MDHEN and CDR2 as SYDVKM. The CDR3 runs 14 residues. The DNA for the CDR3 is TGTGCCAGCAGTTTAGGTGGTAGTTACTATGGCTACACCTTC. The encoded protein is CASSLGGSYYGYTF.

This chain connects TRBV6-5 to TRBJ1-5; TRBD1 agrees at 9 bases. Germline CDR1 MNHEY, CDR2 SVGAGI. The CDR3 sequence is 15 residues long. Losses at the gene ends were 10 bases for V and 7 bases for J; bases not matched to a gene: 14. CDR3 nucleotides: TGTGCCACCACGGACGAACAGGGGGCTGTGCAGCCCCAGCATTTT. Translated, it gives CATTDEQGAVQPQHF.

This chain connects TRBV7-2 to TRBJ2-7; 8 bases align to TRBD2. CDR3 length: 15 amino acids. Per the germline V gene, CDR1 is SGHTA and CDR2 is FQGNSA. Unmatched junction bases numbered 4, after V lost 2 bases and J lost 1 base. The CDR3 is CASSLILAVSYEQYF. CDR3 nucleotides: TGTGCCAGCAGCTTAATACTAGCGGTGTCCTACGAGCAGTACTTC.

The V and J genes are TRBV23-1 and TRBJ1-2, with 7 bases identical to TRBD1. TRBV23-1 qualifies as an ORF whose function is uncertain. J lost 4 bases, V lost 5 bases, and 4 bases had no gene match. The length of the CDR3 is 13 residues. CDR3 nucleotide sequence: TGCGCCAGCAGTTTTAGACAGGGCTATGGCTACACCTTC. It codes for CASSFRQGYGYTF.

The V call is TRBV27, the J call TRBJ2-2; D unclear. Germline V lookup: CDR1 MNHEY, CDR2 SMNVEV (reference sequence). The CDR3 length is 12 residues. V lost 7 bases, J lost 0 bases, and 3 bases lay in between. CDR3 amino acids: CASTANTGELFF. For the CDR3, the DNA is TGTGCCAGCACCGCGAACACCGGGGAGCTGTTTTTT.

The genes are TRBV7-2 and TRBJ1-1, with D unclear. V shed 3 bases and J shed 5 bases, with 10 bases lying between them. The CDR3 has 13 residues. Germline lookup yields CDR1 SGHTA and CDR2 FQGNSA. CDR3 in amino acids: CASSLAPRTEAFF. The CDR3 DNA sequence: TGTGCCAGCAGCTTGGCACCGAGGACTGAAGCTTTCTTT. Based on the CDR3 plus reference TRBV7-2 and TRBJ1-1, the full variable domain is GAGVSQSPSNKVTEKGKDVELRCDPISGHTALYWYRQSLGQGLEFLIYFQGNSAPDKSGLPSDRFSAERTGGSVSTLTIQRTQQEDSAVYLCASSLAPRTEAFFGQGTRLTVV.